This T cell receptor (beta chain) was sequenced during a study of Graves' ophthalmopathy and Graves' hyperthyroidism. The CDR3 is 15 residues long. Per the germline V gene, CDR1 is MNHEY and CDR2 is SVGAGI. V was trimmed by 2 bases and J by 5 bases, leaving 12 bases between them. To note about this clonotype: What it binds is not known.

Beta-chain TCR CDR3 regions were amplified from RNA transcripts. The authors performed first-round RT-PCR with HTBI primers and then a second-round multiplex PCR. Each CDR3 protein gets one entry after TCRdb re-called the multiplex PCR reads with MiXCR. The table lists 600,000 to 950,000 distinct CDR3 sequences, approximately 40% of them singletons. Study-level findings and limits: Blood also harbored most expanded thyroid clonotypes above 0.001 frequency.

The chain has TRBV6-5 and TRBJ1-4; a weak D match, TRBD1 (5 bases). Sequenced: peripheral blood. The TCR was taken from an adult man with Graves' ophthalmopathy. In DNA, the CDR3 is TGTGCCAGCAGTTACCTGGGGGGGTCAAATGAAAAACTGTTTTTT. As protein: CASSYLGGSNEKLFF.